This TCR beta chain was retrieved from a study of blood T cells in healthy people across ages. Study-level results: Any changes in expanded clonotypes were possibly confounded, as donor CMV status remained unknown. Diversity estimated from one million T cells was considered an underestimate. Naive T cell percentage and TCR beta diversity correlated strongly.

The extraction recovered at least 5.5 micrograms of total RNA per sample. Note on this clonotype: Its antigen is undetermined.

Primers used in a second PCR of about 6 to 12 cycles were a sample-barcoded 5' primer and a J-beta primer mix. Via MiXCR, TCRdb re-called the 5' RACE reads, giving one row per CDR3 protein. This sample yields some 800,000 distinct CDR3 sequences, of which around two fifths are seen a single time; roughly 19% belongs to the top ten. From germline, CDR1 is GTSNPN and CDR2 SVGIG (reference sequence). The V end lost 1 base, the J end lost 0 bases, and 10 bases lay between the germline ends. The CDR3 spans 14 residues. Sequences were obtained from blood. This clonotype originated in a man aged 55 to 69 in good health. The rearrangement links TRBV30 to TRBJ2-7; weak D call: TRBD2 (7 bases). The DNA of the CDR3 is TGTGCCTGGAGTGCGGGGGGCGCCTCCTACGAGCAGTACTTC. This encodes CAWSAGGASYEQYF.